One and the same sample provided the 24 T cell receptor beta chains below, sequenced in a study of T cell repertoires in breast cancer. Primers covering all TCR V genes were used in emulsion RT-PCR on CD8+ T cells. Unpaired genes were suppressed by blocking oligonucleotides during a second nested PCR. TCRdb ran MiXCR on the emulsion pairing reads and lists one entry per CDR3 protein. The table includes approximately 4,500 distinct CDR3 sequences, 35% detected once. Input material: CD8+ T cells. These receptors originate from a pool of human donors with breast cancer or a healthy control (not recorded which).

Of note for this clonotype: A clone one base away is much larger, so this may be a read error. The chain couples TRBV6-5 to TRBJ2-7; TRBD1 might be the D (6 bases). From germline, CDR1 is MNHEY and CDR2 SVGAGI. The V end lost 2 bases, the J end lost 3 bases, and 20 bases lay between the germline ends. The CDR3 length is 17 residues. The CDR3 reads CASSYRAIPVQGYEQYF. The CDR3 DNA reads as TGTGCCAGCAGTTACCGGGCGATCCCGGTACAGGGCTACGAGCAGTACTTC.

As for this clonotype: Possible read error: a much larger clone is one base away. CDR3 coding DNA: TGTGCCAGCAGCTACCGACTGGAAGATGAGCAGTTCTTC. This codes for CASSYRLEDEQFF. The genes are TRBV7-3 and TRBJ2-1; D call uncertain. Trimming took 4 bases from V and 8 from J, leaving 12 bases between them. Germline lookup yields CDR1 SGHTA and CDR2 FQGTGA. This CDR3 has 13 amino acids.

This clonotype was seen ten or more times. J is TRBJ1-3 and V is TRBV15; a possible D gene is TRBD1 (6 bases). The CDR3 runs 15 residues. The germline V and J ends were trimmed by 5 bases and 4 bases, with 15 bases remaining between them. CDR1 and CDR2 (germline): LNHNV, YYDKDF (reference sequence). CDR3 sequence reads: CATSLSGAGGNTIYF. The CDR3 nucleotides are TGTGCCACCAGCTTATCAGGGGCAGGGGGAAACACCATATATTTT.

This clonotype is categorized as medium-sized. The CDR3 region has the DNA TGTGCCAGCAGCTTAAAAAGTGGTCAAAATGAAAAACTGTTTTTT. Translating gives CASSLKSGQNEKLFF. V and J are TRBV7-2 and TRBJ1-4, with D unclear. V lost 2 bases to trimming and J lost 5 bases, with 12 bases between them. The CDR3 runs 15 residues. The germline V gene has CDR1 SGHTA and CDR2 FQGNSA. Using reference TRBV7-2 and TRBJ1-4 for the parts outside the CDR3, the full variable domain is GAGVSQSPSNKVTEKGKDVELRCDPISGHTALYWYRQSLGQGLEFLIYFQGNSAPDKSGLPSDRFSAERTGGSVSTLTIQRTQQEDSAVYLCASSLKSGQNEKLFFGSGTQLSVL.

The chain carries TRBV18 and TRBJ1-1; TRBD1 might be the D (6 bases). The germline gives CDR1 KGHSH, CDR2 LQKENI. This CDR3 spans 14 amino acids. With 0 bases removed from V and 3 bases from J, the gap between germline ends came to 8 bases. CDR3 in amino acids: CASSPPGGYTEAFF. DNA for the CDR3: TGTGCCAGCTCACCACCCGGGGGCTACACTGAAGCTTTCTTT. Full variable domain (remainder filled in from reference TRBV18 and TRBJ1-1): NAGVMQNPRHLVRRRGQEARLRCSPMKGHSHVYWYRQLPEEGLKFMVYLQKENIIDESGMPKERFSAEFPKEGPSILRIQQVVRGDSAAYFCASSPPGGYTEAFFGQGTRLTVV.

This clonotype was counted a few times. This sequence joins TRBV20-1 and TRBJ2-2; 8 bases agree with TRBD1. Germline V gene lookup returns CDR1 DFQATT and CDR2 SNEGSKA (reference sequence). The junction had 10 bases not matched to a gene; V was cut back by 0 bases and J by 4 bases. The CDR3 covers 17 residues. CDR3 nucleotide sequence: TGCAGTGCTAGAGATATGAGGCAGGGGGCATCCACCGGGGAGCTGTTTTTT. Translated: CSARDMRQGASTGELFF.

This clonotype was counted only a few times. The V call is TRBV4-3, the J call TRBJ2-1; TRBD1 is a possible D gene (5 bases). The CDR3 covers 15 residues. The V and J ends lost 0 bases and 6 bases respectively, with 12 bases between them. Germline lookup yields CDR1 LGHNA and CDR2 YSLEER. CDR3 sequence: CASSQDGNRLNEQFF. As DNA, the CDR3 is TGCGCCAGCAGCCAAGATGGAAACAGGCTCAATGAGCAGTTCTTC.

By share of the sample, this clonotype is medium-sized. The rearrangement joins TRBV7-8 to TRBJ2-5; 7 bases are a match to TRBD1. Germline V gene data show CDR1 as SGHVS and CDR2 as FQNEAQ. J gave up 3 bases and V 1 base, and 8 bases lay outside the gene matches. There are 16 residues in the CDR3. CDR3 DNA sequence: TGTGCCAGCAGCTTAGGCCCCGACAGGGCAAAAGAGACCCAGTACTTC. This translates into CASSLGPDRAKETQYF.

The table lists this clonotype with many counts. The chain couples TRBV28 to TRBJ1-2; TRBD1 matches at 8 bases. This CDR3 is built from 12 residues. Germline CDR1 and CDR2: MDHEN and SYDVKM. The J segment lost 8 bases and the V segment lost 5 bases, leaving 4 bases of the junction unmatched. The CDR3 is CASSEGDRGYTF. The CDR3 DNA follows: TGTGCCAGCAGTGAGGGGGACAGGGGCTACACCTTC.

Concerning this clonotype: The junction departs from the called germline gene at one end, perhaps through a read error. This chain joins TRBV28 and TRBJ2-1, with D perhaps given as TRBD1 or TRBD2 (6 bases each). The CDR3 is 15 residues long. Germline V gene sequence: CDR1 MDHEN, CDR2 SYDVKM. The CDR3 DNA follows: TGTGCCAGCAGCTTATCGAGGGGGACTTACAATGAGCAGTTCTTC. This gives the protein CASSLSRGTYNEQFF.

The rearrangement joins TRBV4-1 to TRBJ2-5; possibly TRBD1 for D (6 bases). Germline assignment: CDR1 MGHRA and CDR2 YSYEKL. Trimming pared 0 bases from V and 5 bases from J, leaving 22 bases between. This CDR3 has 18 residues. In DNA, the CDR3 is TGCGCCAGCAGCCAAGAAAGTGGAACAGGGCGCTCAATGGAGACCCAGTACTTC. Its translation is CASSQESGTGRSMETQYF.

In its sample, this clonotype was seen once. V gene TRBV27 combines with J gene TRBJ2-7; TRBD2 is a possible D gene (5 bases). The CDR3 consists of 14 residues. Per the germline V gene, CDR1 is MNHEY and CDR2 is SMNVEV (reference sequence). CDR3 sequence reads: CACSLKLESYEEYV. The CDR3 DNA sequence: TGTGCCTGCAGTTTAAAACTAGAATCCTACGAGGAGTACGTC.

The chain combines TRBV24-1 with TRBJ2-5; D possibly corresponds to TRBD1 (6 bases). The CDR3 runs 16 residues. Per germline, CDR1 KGHDR and CDR2 SFDVKD. The V end was cut by 1 base, the J end by 5 bases, with 16 bases between. DNA of the CDR3: TGTGCCACCAGTGATTTAAGGGGCGACAGGCCCGAGACCCAGTACTTC. This gives the protein CATSDLRGDRPETQYF.

The DNA for the CDR3 is TGTGCCAGCAGCGTAGGGGCGGACAACAATGAGCAGTTCTTC. Protein: CASSVGADNNEQFF. V and J are TRBV9 and TRBJ2-1, with TRBD1 as a possible D gene (5 bases). The CDR3 consists of 14 residues. Germline V gives CDR1 SGDLS, CDR2 YYNGEE. Trimming took 0 bases from V and 5 from J, leaving 9 bases between them.

CDR3 in DNA: TGTGCCAGCAGCTTGGGGCCAGGGGAAGCCAAAAACATTCAGTACTTC. Translation gives CASSLGPGEAKNIQYF. The V call is TRBV5-4, the J call TRBJ2-4, with D tentatively TRBD1 (6 bases). Germline loops: CDR1 SGHNT, CDR2 YYREEE (reference sequence). Deletions cut 0 bases from V and 0 bases from J, with 10 bases between. The length of the CDR3 is 16 residues.

The rearrangement joins TRBV28 to TRBJ2-1, with 12 bases that match TRBD2. Germline values: CDR1 MDHEN, CDR2 SYDVKM. J lost 6 bases, V lost 5 bases, and 5 bases had no gene match. CDR3 length: 15 residues. The DNA for the CDR3 is TGTGCCAGCAGTCCGACTAGCGGGGGTTGCAATGAGCAGTTCTTC. Protein sequence: CASSPTSGGCNEQFF.

The chain combines TRBV5-1 with TRBJ2-1, with unresolved D. CDR1 is SGHRS, CDR2 YFSETQ, per germline. This CDR3 region has 15 residues. Trimming removed 1 base from V and 5 bases from J, with 13 bases in between. The CDR3: CASSLLDKVDNEQFF. In nucleotides, the CDR3 is TGCGCCAGCAGCTTGCTAGACAAAGTCGACAATGAGCAGTTCTTC. Combining the CDR3 with reference TRBV5-1 and TRBJ2-1 gives the whole variable domain KAGVTQTPRYLIKTRGQQVTLSCSPISGHRSVSWYQQTPGQGLQFLFEYFSETQRNKGNFPGRFSGRQFSNSRSEMNVSTLELGDSALYLCASSLLDKVDNEQFFGPGTRLTVL.

This clonotype was picked up many times. The J gene is TRBJ1-6, the V gene TRBV7-3; TRBD1 aligns across 7 bases. Germline CDR1 SGHTA, CDR2 FQGTGA. The ends lost 5 bases at V and 7 bases at J; junction bases unmatched: 8. The CDR3 length is 15 residues. The CDR3 reads CASSGGQSRNSPLHF. The CDR3 DNA is TGTGCCAGCAGCGGGGGACAGTCGAGGAATTCACCCCTCCACTTT.

This clonotype appeared many times. The J gene is TRBJ2-1, the V gene TRBV20-1, with 12 bases fitting TRBD2. The V gene end was trimmed by 7 bases and the J gene end by 4 bases; junction bases not matched to a gene: 2. Germline CDR1 DFQATT, CDR2 SNEGSKA (reference sequence). CDR3 size: 13 residues. In DNA form, the CDR3 reads TGCAGTGGACTAGCGGGAGTATACAATGAGCAGTTCTTC. Translation gives CSGLAGVYNEQFF.

This chain uses TRBV9 with TRBJ1-6; D is unclear. This CDR3 is built from 18 residues. Trimming took off 6 bases at V and 5 bases at J, with 24 bases between the two ends. Germline loops: CDR1 SGDLS, CDR2 YYNGEE. The CDR3 DNA is TGTGCCAGCACCGAAACTCATCGGTGGTTTTCTCATAATTCACCCCTCCACTTT. Its translation: CASTETHRWFSHNSPLHF. Using reference TRBV9 and TRBJ1-6 for the parts outside the CDR3, the full variable domain is DSGVTQTPKHLITATGQRVTLRCSPRSGDLSVYWYQQSLDQGLQFLIQYYNGEERAKGNILERFSAQQFPDLHSELNLSSLELGDSALYFCASTETHRWFSHNSPLHFGNGTRLTVT.

By proportion, this clonotype is medium-sized. The chain couples TRBV4-3 to TRBJ2-3, with 10 bases identical to TRBD1. The length of the CDR3 is 16 residues. J was trimmed by 3 bases and V by 5 bases; bases with no gene match: 8. CDR1 and CDR2 from the germline V gene are LGHNA and YSLEER. Written as DNA, the CDR3 is TGCGCCAGCAGCAGAGACAGGGGGCGACTGACAGATACGCAGTATTTT. Translating gives CASSRDRGRLTDTQYF.

The CDR3 loop reads CARTREAGRPTDTQYF. CDR3 nucleotide sequence: TGCGCCCGCACCCGCGAAGCGGGACGCCCCACAGATACGCAGTATTTT. V gene TRBV4-1 combines with J gene TRBJ2-3, with 7 nucleotides matching TRBD2. The germline V gene encodes CDR1 MGHRA and CDR2 YSYEKL. Losses at the gene ends were 11 bases for V and 2 bases for J; bases not matched to a gene: 16. The CDR3 totals 16 residues.

This clonotype rates as medium-sized. This sequence joins TRBV27 and TRBJ2-3; TRBD1 is a possible D gene (5 bases). The CDR3 is 16 amino acids. Trimming took 8 bases from V and 1 from J, leaving 19 bases between them. From germline, CDR1 is MNHEY and CDR2 SMNVEV (reference sequence). CDR3 DNA sequence: TGTGCCAGCCAAACTCGTGGGGCAGGGCGCACAGATACGCAGTATTTT. Translating it yields CASQTRGAGRTDTQYF.

The table lists this clonotype with a few counts. The gene calls are TRBV29-1 and TRBJ2-1; tentative D call: TRBD1 (6 bases). Germline V gene lookup returns CDR1 SQVTM and CDR2 ANQGSEA. V gave up 4 bases and J gave up 6 bases, with 13 bases separating them. The CDR3 is made up of 13 amino acids. The CDR3 protein is CSVGGRQRNEQFF. The CDR3 bases are TGCAGCGTTGGGGGGCGGCAACGCAATGAGCAGTTCTTC.